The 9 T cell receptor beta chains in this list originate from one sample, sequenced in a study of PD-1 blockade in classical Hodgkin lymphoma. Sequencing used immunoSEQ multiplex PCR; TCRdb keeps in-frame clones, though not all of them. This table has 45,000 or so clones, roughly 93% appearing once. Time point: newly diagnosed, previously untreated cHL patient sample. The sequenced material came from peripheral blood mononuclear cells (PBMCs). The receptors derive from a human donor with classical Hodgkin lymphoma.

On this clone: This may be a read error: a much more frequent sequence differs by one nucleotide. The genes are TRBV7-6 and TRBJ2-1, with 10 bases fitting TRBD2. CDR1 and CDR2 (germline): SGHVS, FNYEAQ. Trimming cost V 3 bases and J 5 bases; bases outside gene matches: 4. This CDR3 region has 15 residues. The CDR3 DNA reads TGTGCCAGCAGCTTTGGACTAGCGGCGAACAATGAGCAGTTCTTC. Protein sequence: CASSFGLAANNEQFF.

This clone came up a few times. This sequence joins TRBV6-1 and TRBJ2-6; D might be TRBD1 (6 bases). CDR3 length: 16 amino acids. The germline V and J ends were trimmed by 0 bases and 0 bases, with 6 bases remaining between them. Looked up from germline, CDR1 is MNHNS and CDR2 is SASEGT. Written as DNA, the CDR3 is TGTGCCAGCAGTGAAGCGGACAGCTCTGGGGCCAACGTCCTGACTTTC. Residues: CASSEADSSGANVLTF.

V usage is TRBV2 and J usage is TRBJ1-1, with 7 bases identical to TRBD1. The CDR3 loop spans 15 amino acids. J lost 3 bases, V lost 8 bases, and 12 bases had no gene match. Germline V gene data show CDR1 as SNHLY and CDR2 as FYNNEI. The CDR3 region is CASSGGGAVYTEAFF. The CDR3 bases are TGTGCCAGCTCCGGAGGGGGCGCGGTATACACTGAAGCTTTCTTT.

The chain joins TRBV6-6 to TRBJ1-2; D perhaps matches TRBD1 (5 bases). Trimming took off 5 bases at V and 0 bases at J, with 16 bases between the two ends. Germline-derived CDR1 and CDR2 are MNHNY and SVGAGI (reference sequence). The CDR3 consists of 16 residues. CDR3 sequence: CASSHGGVLTNYGYTF. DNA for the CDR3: TGTGCCAGCAGTCACGGGGGGGTCTTAACTAACTATGGCTACACCTTC.

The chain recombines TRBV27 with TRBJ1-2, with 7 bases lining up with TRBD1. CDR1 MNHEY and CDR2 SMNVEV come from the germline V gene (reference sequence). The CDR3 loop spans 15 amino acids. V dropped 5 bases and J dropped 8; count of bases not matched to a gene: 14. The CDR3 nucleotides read TGTGCCAGCAGTCTTACGTGGACAGGAGGAGCCGGCTACACCTTC. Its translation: CASSLTWTGGAGYTF.

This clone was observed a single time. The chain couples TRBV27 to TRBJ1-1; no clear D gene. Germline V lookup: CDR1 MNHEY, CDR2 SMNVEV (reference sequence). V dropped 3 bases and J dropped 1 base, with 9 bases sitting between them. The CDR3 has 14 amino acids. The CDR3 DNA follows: TGTGCCAGCAGTTTGGTCGGACCGAACACTGAAGCTTTCTTT. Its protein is CASSLVGPNTEAFF.

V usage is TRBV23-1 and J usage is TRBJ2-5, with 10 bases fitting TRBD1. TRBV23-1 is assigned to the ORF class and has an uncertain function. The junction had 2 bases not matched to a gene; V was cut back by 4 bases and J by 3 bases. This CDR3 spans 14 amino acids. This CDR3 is CASSPGTGEETQYF. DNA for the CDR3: TGCGCCAGCAGTCCTGGGACAGGGGAAGAGACCCAGTACTTC.

The DNA of the CDR3 is TGTGCCAGCAGTGGGACTAGCGGCTACAATGAGCAGTTCTTC. Protein sequence: CASSGTSGYNEQFF. The chain recombines TRBV6-6 with TRBJ2-1, with 11 bases fitting TRBD2. CDR1 is MNHNY, CDR2 SVGAGI, per germline (reference sequence). This CDR3 is built from 14 residues. The V and J ends lost 5 bases and 3 bases, in that order; junction bases with no gene match: 0.

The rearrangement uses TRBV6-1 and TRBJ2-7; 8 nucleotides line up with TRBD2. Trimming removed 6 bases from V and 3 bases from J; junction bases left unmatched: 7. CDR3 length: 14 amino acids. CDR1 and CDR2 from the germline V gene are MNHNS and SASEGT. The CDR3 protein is CASRASLAVYEQYF. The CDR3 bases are TGTGCCAGCAGGGCGTCACTAGCGGTCTACGAGCAGTACTTC.